This is a list of T cell receptor beta chains from one sample in a study of identical twins. TCRdb redid the calling of the 5' RACE reads with MiXCR, one entry per CDR3 protein. Of about 340,000 distinct CDR3 sequences listed, 9% were seen once; the top ten hold approximately 8.9%. Specimen: naive T cells sorted from blood. The receptors stem from a woman aged 45-65 years in good health. CDR3s include the opening cysteine and the closing phenylalanine or tryptophan. A D gene is named only where the DNA matches it firmly. For some rows the clone size is stated as once, few or many, or as a class when expanded; others skip it.

>many|TRBJ2-2|TRBV12-3/TRBV12-4|NA
CASIPTGNTGELFF
TGTGCCAGCATTCCGACGGGGAACACCGGGGAGCTGTTTTTT
>NA|TRBJ2-5|TRBV20-1|NA
CSVQDRQETQYF
TGCAGTGTACAGGACAGACAAGAGACCCAGTACTTC
>many|TRBJ2-2|TRBV4-1|NA
CASSQESGTKAGELFF
TGCGCCAGCAGCCAAGAGTCCGGGACAAAGGCCGGGGAGCTGTTTTTT
>NA|TRBJ1-1|TRBV6-4|NA
CASSEQRGTEAFF
TGTGCCAGCAGTGAACAGAGGGGCACTGAAGCTTTCTTT
>NA|TRBJ2-7|TRBV7-8|TRBD1
CASSPDQGAKYF
TGTGCCAGCAGCCCCGACCAGGGGGCGAAGTACTTC
>many|TRBJ2-1|TRBV21-1|NA
CASSAGPTHNEQFF
TGTGCCAGCAGCGCGGGACCAACCCACAATGAGCAGTTCTTC
>few|TRBJ2-1|TRBV15|TRBD2
CATSQGLAALNEQFF
TGTGCCACCAGCCAGGGACTAGCGGCCCTTAATGAGCAGTTCTTC
>NA|TRBJ2-1|TRBV14|NA
CASSQVMTSYNEQFF
TGTGCCAGCAGCCAAGTGATGACTAGCTACAATGAGCAGTTCTTC
>NA|TRBJ1-4|TRBV12-3/TRBV12-4|NA
CASSRGREEKLFF
TGTGCCAGCAGTCGAGGGAGGGAGGAAAAACTGTTTTTT
>NA|TRBJ1-5|TRBV6-6|NA
CASRGGAAANQPQHF
TGTGCCAGCAGGGGGGGGGCAGCAGCTAATCAGCCCCAGCATTTT
>NA|TRBJ2-1|TRBV6-5|TRBD2
CASSYLRLAGDGGEQFF
TGTGCCAGCAGTTACCTTCGACTAGCGGGAGATGGAGGTGAGCAGTTCTTC
>many|TRBJ1-5|TRBV2|TRBD1
CARSTGTDQPQHF
TGTGCCAGATCGACAGGGACGGATCAGCCCCAGCATTTT
>many|TRBJ1-4|TRBV18|TRBD1
CASSSPGQSNEKLFF
TGTGCCAGCTCATCACCGGGACAGAGTAATGAAAAACTGTTTTTT
>few|TRBJ2-1|TRBV20-1|TRBD2
CSAQRAGGAFDEQFF
TGCAGTGCCCAGAGGGCGGGAGGGGCGTTTGATGAGCAGTTCTTC
>few|TRBJ1-1|TRBV20-1|NA
CSARNSPGTEAFF
TGCAGTGCTAGGAACTCTCCGGGCACTGAAGCTTTCTTT
>NA|TRBJ2-1|TRBV28|TRBD2
CASSGGADDNEQFF
TGTGCCAGCAGCGGGGGGGCTGATGACAATGAGCAGTTCTTC
>NA|TRBJ2-2|TRBV27|TRBD2
CASSSSGSGELFF
TGTGCCAGCAGTTCTAGCGGGAGCGGGGAGCTGTTTTTT
>NA|TRBJ2-1|TRBV7-9|NA
CASSPLGEQFF
TGTGCCAGCAGCCCTTTGGGTGAGCAGTTCTTC
>NA|TRBJ2-3|TRBV5-1|NA
CASSLEGDGDTQYF
TGCGCCAGCAGCTTGGAGGGAGATGGAGATACGCAGTATTTT
>few|TRBJ2-1|TRBV9|TRBD1
CASTPGTVPYNEQFF
TGTGCCAGCACGCCCGGGACAGTACCCTACAATGAGCAGTTCTTC
>few|TRBJ1-1|TRBV30|TRBD1
CAWSVGDRELNTEAFF
TGTGCCTGGAGTGTAGGGGACAGGGAATTGAACACTGAAGCTTTCTTT
>few|TRBJ2-1|TRBV7-2|NA
CASSLTGPYDEQFF
TGTGCCAGCAGCTTAACTGGGCCCTACGATGAGCAGTTCTTC
>NA|TRBJ1-4|TRBV12-3/TRBV12-4|TRBD1
CASSPPGTGEEKLFF
TGTGCCAGCAGCCCCCCCGGGACAGGGGAGGAAAAACTGTTTTTT
>many|TRBJ2-1|TRBV29-1|NA
CSVDMRFF
TGCAGCGTTGACATGCGGTTCTTC
>few|TRBJ2-7|TRBV15|TRBD2
CATSREDGTSVEQYF
TGTGCCACCAGCAGAGAAGACGGGACTAGTGTCGAGCAGTACTTC
>few|TRBJ2-4|TRBV20-1|TRBD1
CSARVTGTGVTKNIQYF
TGCAGTGCTAGAGTTACCGGGACAGGGGTAACCAAAAACATTCAGTACTTC
>many|TRBJ1-4|TRBV12-3/TRBV12-4|TRBD1
CASSYQGAANEKLFF
TGTGCCAGCAGTTACCAGGGGGCCGCTAATGAAAAACTGTTTTTT
>few|TRBJ2-1|TRBV6-4|TRBD2
CANQGEGRSNEQFF
TGTGCCAACCAAGGGGAGGGCCGGAGCAATGAGCAGTTCTTC
>NA|TRBJ1-1|TRBV4-1|NA
CASSHESESGPTEAFF
TGCGCCAGCAGCCACGAATCAGAGAGTGGACCGACTGAAGCTTTCTTT
>NA|TRBJ2-5|TRBV10-3|TRBD2
CATGGIQETQYF
TGTGCCACCGGGGGGATCCAAGAGACCCAGTACTTC
>NA|TRBJ1-1|TRBV5-1|NA
CASNEGTMNTEAFF
TGCGCCAGCAACGAGGGAACCATGAACACTGAAGCTTTCTTT
>many|TRBJ2-3|TRBV20-1|NA
CSARDPFSRSSTDTQYF
TGCAGTGCTAGAGATCCGTTTAGCAGGTCTAGCACAGATACGCAGTATTTT
>few|TRBJ1-5|TRBV5-1|TRBD1
CASSPQGDQPQHF
TGCGCCAGCAGCCCACAGGGGGATCAGCCCCAGCATTTT
>few|TRBJ1-1|TRBV6-5|NA
CASSYANRITEAFF
TGTGCCAGCAGTTACGCAAACAGGATCACTGAAGCTTTCTTT
>few|TRBJ1-3|TRBV7-6|NA
CASSFGNGPRNTIYF
TGTGCCAGCAGCTTCGGTAACGGACCAAGAAACACCATATATTTT
>NA|TRBJ2-7|TRBV4-1|NA
CASSQEGRRFAYEQYF
TGCGCCAGCAGCCAAGAAGGAAGGAGGTTCGCCTACGAGCAGTACTTC
>few|TRBJ1-1|TRBV20-1|TRBD1
CSARAMTGLDTEAFF
TGCAGTGCTAGAGCTATGACAGGGTTGGACACTGAAGCTTTCTTT
>few|TRBJ1-3|TRBV12-3/TRBV12-4|TRBD1
CASSQQGVEDTIYF
TGTGCCAGCAGCCAACAGGGGGTTGAAGACACCATATATTTT
>NA|TRBJ2-1|TRBV12-5|NA
CASGLENEQFF
TGTGCTAGTGGTTTGGAGAATGAGCAGTTCTTC
>NA|TRBJ2-7|TRBV7-9|TRBD1
CASRDRGAYEQYF
TGTGCCAGCAGGGACAGGGGAGCCTACGAGCAGTACTTC
>few|TRBJ1-1|TRBV16|NA
CASSPLGENTEAFF
TGTGCCAGCAGTCCCTTGGGGGAGAACACTGAAGCTTTCTTT
>NA|TRBJ2-1|TRBV3-1|TRBD2
CASSISVRLAGVEQFF
TGTGCCAGCAGCATTAGTGTTAGACTAGCGGGAGTTGAGCAGTTCTTC
>few|TRBJ2-2|TRBV2|NA
CASSGAAPPGELFF
TGTGCCAGCAGTGGGGCAGCACCGCCGGGGGAGCTGTTTTTT